The clone carrying this TCR beta chain has just a few counts. Its antigen is still unknown. This sample is part of a study of CD8 T cells in ankylosing spondylitis. Whole-study findings and limits: Previous work reported some of these motif variants in the synovial fluid and blood of reactive arthritis. Matched ankylosing spondylitis synovial fluid reportedly showed significant enrichment of disease-linked clones. In ankylosing spondylitis blood, a motif of roughly eight highly homologous TCR beta variants appeared characteristic.

TCRdb ran MiXCR on the 5' RACE reads and lists one entry per CDR3 protein. This table has more than 110,000 distinct CDR3 sequences, approximately 9.2% appearing once. The source of this sequence is a male donor with ankylosing spondylitis. The specimen sequenced was synovial fluid, either unsorted or a sorted T cell fraction (not recorded which).

CDR3 loop: CASSVGGAGANEKLFF. The CDR3 region has the DNA TGTGCCAGCAGCGTAGGAGGTGCGGGGGCTAATGAAAAACTGTTTTTT. This chain connects TRBV9 to TRBJ1-4, with D perhaps matching TRBD1 (5 bases). The germline CDR1 and CDR2 sequences are SGDLS and YYNGEE. The CDR3 is 16 residues long. With 0 bases removed from V and 3 bases from J, the gap between germline ends came to 12 bases.